Listed below are T cell receptor beta chains from one sample, sequenced in a study of T cell repertoires in cytomegalovirus infection. TCRdb re-called the reads through MiXCR, storing one row per CDR3 protein. Among hundreds of thousands of distinct CDR3 sequences listed, roughly 30% were seen once. The specimen sequenced was PBMCs. These receptors originate from a human donor in good health (CMV status not recorded). Some clones in this sample may be carry-over from other donors' samples. The CDR3 runs from the conserved cysteine through the conserved F or W. Fields, in order: clone size, V gene, D gene, J gene, CDR3 DNA, CDR3 protein. The D gene is left open where the match is weak. Where a row states a size, it is once, few, many or the class of an expanded clone; other rows omit it.

few	TRBV20-1	TRBD1	TRBJ1-2	TGCAGTGCCGGGGACAGAAACTATGGCTACACCTTC	CSAGDRNYGYTF
.	TRBV12-3/TRBV12-4	TRBD2	TRBJ2-7	TGTGCCAGCAGCCACCCACTAGCGGGGGGAAGCTACGAGCAGTACTTC	CASSHPLAGGSYEQYF
many	TRBV6-1	TRBD1	TRBJ2-2	TGTGCCAGTCAGGGACAGGTGAACACCGGGGAGCTGTTTTTT	CASQGQVNTGELFF
once	TRBV19	TRBD2	TRBJ2-3	TGTGCCAGCGGGGGGGGACCTTTCGGAGATACGCAGTATTTT	CASGGGPFGDTQYF
few	TRBV6-2/TRBV6-3	.	TRBJ1-2	TGTGCCAGCAGTTATGCGGGGCGGACTTATGGCTACACCTTC	CASSYAGRTYGYTF
many	TRBV7-9	TRBD1	TRBJ1-1	TGTGCCAGCAGCCCGGGACAGCGGAACACTGAAGCTTTCTTT	CASSPGQRNTEAFF
many	TRBV7-3	.	TRBJ2-1	TGTGCCAGCAGCTTAGCTAAGGCGCATGAGCAGTTCTTC	CASSLAKAHEQFF
.	TRBV29-1	.	TRBJ2-7	TGCAGCGTTGGTAGGGGGAGCTCCTACGAGCAGTACTTC	CSVGRGSSYEQYF
.	TRBV12-3/TRBV12-4	TRBD1	TRBJ1-2	TGTGCCAGCAGTTTATGGGACAGGGTGGATCTGGGCTCTGGCTACACCTTC	CASSLWDRVDLGSGYTF
many	TRBV7-2	.	TRBJ1-1	TGTGCCAGCAGCGAACAGGGTAGAAACACTGAAGCTTTCTTT	CASSEQGRNTEAFF
once	TRBV11-2	.	TRBJ2-5	TGTGCCAGCAGCCCAGGTTTACTACGAGAGGAAGAGACCCAGTACTTC	CASSPGLLREEETQYF
once	TRBV28	.	TRBJ1-2	TGTGCCAGCAGTTCGGGGGTAGAGAACTATGGCTACACCTTC	CASSSGVENYGYTF
.	TRBV28	.	TRBJ1-5	TGTGCCTCCACCGGGGAAAACAATCAGCCCCAGCATTTT	CASTGENNQPQHF
.	TRBV6-2/TRBV6-3	.	TRBJ1-3	TGTGCCAGCAGGAGAACCGGGACAACAAACACCATATATTTT	CASRRTGTTNTIYF
few	TRBV18	TRBD1	TRBJ1-5	TGTGCCAGCTCCCCGATGGGACAGGGGGCGGTTCAGCCCCAGCATTTT	CASSPMGQGAVQPQHF
.	TRBV2	TRBD2	TRBJ2-5	TGTGCCAGCAACCAGCGGGGACAAGAGACCCAGTACTTC	CASNQRGQETQYF
.	TRBV27	.	TRBJ1-5	TGTGCCAGCAGTTATGCGTTTAGCAATCAGTCCCAGCATTTT	CASSYAFSNQSQHF
many	TRBV7-2	.	TRBJ2-7	TGTGCCAGCAGCTTACAACTAGCCTTTACGACCTACGAGCAGTACTTC	CASSLQLAFTTYEQYF
.	TRBV7-8	.	TRBJ1-1	TGTGCCAGCAGCCTGTCGGGACCCGAGGCGGAAGCTTTCTTT	CASSLSGPEAEAFF
many	TRBV2	.	TRBJ1-5	TGTGCCAGCAGTGAGGGTATCAGTAATCAGCCCCAGCATTTT	CASSEGISNQPQHF
many	TRBV7-8	.	TRBJ2-2	TGTGCCAGCAGCTTAGTCGGGGAGCTGTTTTTT	CASSLVGELFF
.	TRBV7-1	.	TRBJ1-5	TGTGCCAGCAGCCCGACAGGTGGGGTAAATCAGCCCCAGCATTTT	CASSPTGGVNQPQHF
.	TRBV20-1	.	TRBJ1-1	TGCACTGCTAGCCCACAACAGGGTTTGAACACTGAAGCTTTCTTT	CTASPQQGLNTEAFF
many	TRBV7-2	.	TRBJ2-7	TGTGCCAGCAGCATCCGAGACGAGCAGTACTTC	CASSIRDEQYF
many	TRBV7-2	.	TRBJ2-1	TGTGCCAGCAGCTTAGGGGGGCAAGTTGACAATGAGCAGTTCTTC	CASSLGGQVDNEQFF
many	TRBV7-8	TRBD1	TRBJ2-1	TGTGCCAGCAGCTTACGACAGGGAACCTACAATGAGCAGTTCTTC	CASSLRQGTYNEQFF
.	TRBV28	TRBD1	TRBJ1-5	TGTGCCAGCAGTTCCCCCGGCGGACAGGGGGAGGATCAGCCCCAGCATTTT	CASSSPGGQGEDQPQHF
many	TRBV7-8	.	TRBJ1-1	TGTGCCAGCAGCTTGAAGGATTTTGAAGCTTTCTTT	CASSLKDFEAFF
.	TRBV12-3/TRBV12-4	TRBD1	TRBJ1-1	TGTGCCAGCAGTCAATCCGGGACAGGGGTCACTGAAGCTTTCTTT	CASSQSGTGVTEAFF
.	TRBV4-1	TRBD2	TRBJ2-3	TGTGCCAGCAGCCAAGATCAGGCGGGAGGGGGACCTAGCACAGATACGCAGTATTTT	CASSQDQAGGGPSTDTQYF
few	TRBV12-3/TRBV12-4	TRBD1	TRBJ2-1	TGTGCCAGCAGTAGCTTACCGGGACAGGGGTCCTACAATGAGCAGTTCTTC	CASSSLPGQGSYNEQFF
few	TRBV6-1	.	TRBJ1-2	TGTGCCAGCAGTGAAGTGTCAGCTTATGGCTACACCTTC	CASSEVSAYGYTF
.	TRBV18	TRBD1	TRBJ1-1	TGTGCCAGCTCACCAAGGGACAGGGCGGGAACTGAAGCTTTCTTT	CASSPRDRAGTEAFF
few	TRBV23-1	TRBD1	TRBJ2-3	TGCGCCAGCTCTACCAGGGGGCGCGGAGATACGCAGTATTTT	CASSTRGRGDTQYF
.	TRBV5-6	TRBD1	TRBJ1-1	TGTGCCAGCAGCCCAGGACAGGGGGCAGGGAACACTGAAGCTTTCTTT	CASSPGQGAGNTEAFF
many	TRBV4-1	TRBD2	TRBJ2-5	TGCGCCAGCAGCGCTGGGACTAGCGGGGGGGCCTGGGCGGAGACCCAGTACTTC	CASSAGTSGGAWAETQYF
.	TRBV20-1	TRBD1	TRBJ1-2	TGCAGTGGCACGGACAGGAACTATGGCTACACCTTC	CSGTDRNYGYTF
many	TRBV6-1	.	TRBJ1-1	TGTGCCAGCAGTGAAACCCTGCGAGGGGGGCAGAACACTGAAGCTTTCTTT	CASSETLRGGQNTEAFF
.	TRBV2	.	TRBJ2-1	TGTGCCAGCGGTGATCGAACCAATGAGCAGTTCTTC	CASGDRTNEQFF
.	TRBV7-8	TRBD2	TRBJ2-5	TGTGCCAGCAGCCCCGCCGGGACTAGCTTGGAGACCCAGTACTTC	CASSPAGTSLETQYF
.	TRBV6-6	.	TRBJ2-5	TGTGCCAGCAGTTACGTTGGGGGAGAAGAGACCCAGTACTTC	CASSYVGGEETQYF
many	TRBV20-1	.	TRBJ1-3	TGCAGTGCTAGATCGACTCAGGCCGGAAACACCATATATTTT	CSARSTQAGNTIYF
many	TRBV7-2	TRBD1	TRBJ1-2	TGTGCCAGCAGCTTACCCAGGGGGCCCTATGGCTACACCTTC	CASSLPRGPYGYTF
.	TRBV19	.	TRBJ1-1	TGTGCCAGTACGCGGGCACAGAACACTGAAGCTTTCTTT	CASTRAQNTEAFF
many	TRBV7-2	.	TRBJ1-1	TGTGCCAGCAGCTTAGGGGGGAGGAACTCTAAAGCTTTCTTT	CASSLGGRNSKAFF
few	TRBV6-2/TRBV6-3	.	TRBJ2-7	TGTGCCAGCAGTTACGTGGTGGGCGAGCAGTACTTC	CASSYVVGEQYF
many	TRBV7-2	.	TRBJ1-6	TGTGCCAGCAGCTTCAAACCCTATGACAGACCTTCACCCCTCCACTTT	CASSFKPYDRPSPLHF
.	TRBV6-6	.	TRBJ1-5	TGTGCCAGCAATTACACGCAGGAAAATCAGCCCCAGCATTTT	CASNYTQENQPQHF
few	TRBV27	.	TRBJ2-5	TGTGCCAGCAGTGCGACGACAGGTTGGGAGACCCAGTACTTC	CASSATTGWETQYF
many	TRBV12-3/TRBV12-4	.	TRBJ2-3	TGTGCCAGCAGTTTCGCTCCGCGAACTAGCACAGATACGCAGTATTTT	CASSFAPRTSTDTQYF
few	TRBV19	.	TRBJ1-3	TGTGCCAGTAGTATAGAGGGATCTGGAAACACCATATATTTT	CASSIEGSGNTIYF
few	TRBV28	.	TRBJ1-1	TGTGCCAGCAGTTTAACAGACGATGAAGCTTTCTTT	CASSLTDDEAFF
few	TRBV20-1	.	TRBJ2-1	TGCAGTGCTAGAGTGGAGGACCGAACCTACAATGAGCAGTTCTTC	CSARVEDRTYNEQFF
few	TRBV11-2	.	TRBJ1-6	TGTGCCAGCAGCGTAACGGACAATAAAAATTCACCCCTCCACTTT	CASSVTDNKNSPLHF
many	TRBV6-1	TRBD1	TRBJ1-2	TGTGCCAGCAGTTATTTGACAGGGAGGACTCTCGATGGCTACACCTTC	CASSYLTGRTLDGYTF
.	TRBV5-4	TRBD2	TRBJ2-5	TGTGCCAGCAGCTTTACTAGCGGTATACAAGAGACCCAGTACTTC	CASSFTSGIQETQYF
few	TRBV19	TRBD2	TRBJ2-2	TGTGCCAGTAGGGGCGGGGGAAACACCGGGGAGCTGTTTTTT	CASRGGGNTGELFF
many	TRBV7-2	.	TRBJ2-2	TGTGCCAGCAGCTTAACCCTCTTTCAGGGAGACAGGGAGCTGTTTTTT	CASSLTLFQGDRELFF